This T cell receptor beta chain comes out of a study of T cells of healthy individuals. MiXCR, run by TCRdb on the 5' RACE reads, gives a single entry per CDR3 protein. This table holds 41,000 or so distinct CDR3 sequences, 4% to 5.5% found once. The CDR3 contains 15 residues. Trimming stripped 5 bases from V and 2 bases from J, with 14 bases between. The table lists this clonotype with many counts. The source of this sequence is a human donor in good health. The gene calls are TRBV12-3 or TRBV12-4 and TRBJ2-3; D possibly corresponds to TRBD2 (5 bases). The DNA for the CDR3 is TGTGCCAGCAGTAACCGGGGAGCTCTCACAGATACGCAGTATTTT. Amino acid sequence: CASSNRGALTDTQYF.